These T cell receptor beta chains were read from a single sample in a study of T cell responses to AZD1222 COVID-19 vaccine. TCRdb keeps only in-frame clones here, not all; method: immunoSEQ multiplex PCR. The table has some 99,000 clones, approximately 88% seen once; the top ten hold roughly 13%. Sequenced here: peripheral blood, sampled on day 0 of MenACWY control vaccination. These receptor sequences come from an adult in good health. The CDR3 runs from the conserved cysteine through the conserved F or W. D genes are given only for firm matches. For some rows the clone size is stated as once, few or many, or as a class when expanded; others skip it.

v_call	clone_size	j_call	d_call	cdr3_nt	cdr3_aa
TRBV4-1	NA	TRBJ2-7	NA	TGCGCCAGCAGCGGACCCGGGACAGCCGTCGGGGGGCAGTACTTC	CASSGPGTAVGGQYF
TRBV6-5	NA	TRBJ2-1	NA	TGTGCCAGCAGGGGACTGTACTCCTACAATGAGCAGTTCTTC	CASRGLYSYNEQFF
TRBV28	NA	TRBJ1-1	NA	TGTGCCAGCAGTTTACCCATAACAGGGCCGGAGACTGAAGCTTTCTTT	CASSLPITGPETEAFF
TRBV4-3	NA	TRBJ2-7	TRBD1	TGCGCCAGCAGCCAAGTTCCGGGACAGGGACCCTACGAGCAGTACTTC	CASSQVPGQGPYEQYF
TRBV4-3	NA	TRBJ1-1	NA	TGCGCCAGCAGCCAAGAGAGGGGTTCGGAAGCTTTCTTT	CASSQERGSEAFF
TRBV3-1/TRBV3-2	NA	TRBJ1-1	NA	TGTGCCAGCAACCTAGGCTGGAGGGATGAAATAACTGAAGCTTTCTTT	CASNLGWRDEITEAFF
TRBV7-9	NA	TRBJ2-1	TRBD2	TGTGCCAGCAGCTTAATGACTAGCGGGATAAGCTCCTACAATGAGCAGTTCTTC	CASSLMTSGISSYNEQFF
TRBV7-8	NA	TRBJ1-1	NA	TGTGCCAGCAGCTCCAGCATGAACACTGAAGCTTTCTTT	CASSSSMNTEAFF
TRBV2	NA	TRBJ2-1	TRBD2	TGTGCCAGCAGACTAGCGGCCTCCTACAATGAGCAGTTCTTC	CASRLAASYNEQFF
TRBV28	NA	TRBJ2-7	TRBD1	TGTGCCAGCAGTTTAGCGGCGTCAGGGGGCAAGTACGAGCAGTACTTC	CASSLAASGGKYEQYF
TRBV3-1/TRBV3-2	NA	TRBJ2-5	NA	TGTGCCAGCAGCCTTAGGACCCACTTACAAGAGACCCAGTACTTC	CASSLRTHLQETQYF
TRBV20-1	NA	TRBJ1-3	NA	TGCAGTGCTAGTCCTGGGGATTTCGGAAACACCATATATTTT	CSASPGDFGNTIYF
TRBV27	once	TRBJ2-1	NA	TGTGCCAGCAGTTTAGGGGGGCATGAGCAGTTCTTC	CASSLGGHEQFF
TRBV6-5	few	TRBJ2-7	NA	TGTGCCAGCAGTTTTCTTTCCAGCTCCTACGAGCAGTACTTC	CASSFLSSSYEQYF
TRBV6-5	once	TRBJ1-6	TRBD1	TGTGCCAGCAGTTATAGGACAGGGGGCTTGTCACCCCTCCACTTT	CASSYRTGGLSPLHF
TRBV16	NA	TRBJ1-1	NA	TGTGCCAGCAGCCAATCTGGGTGGAACACTGAAGCTTTCTTT	CASSQSGWNTEAFF
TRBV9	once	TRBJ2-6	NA	TGTGCCAGCAGCCCCCGAGGGGATGGGGCCAACGTCCTGACTTTC	CASSPRGDGANVLTF
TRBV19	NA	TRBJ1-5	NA	TGTGCCAGTAGTATACGTCGGAATCAGCCCCAGCATTTT	CASSIRRNQPQHF
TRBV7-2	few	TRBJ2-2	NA	TGTGCCAGCAGCATTTATAGCGGTGCTACCGGGGCCGGGGAGCTGTTTTTT	CASSIYSGATGAGELFF
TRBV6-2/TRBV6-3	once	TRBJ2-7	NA	TGTGCCAGCAGTTACGCCGGGAGCGGGCTCCACGAGCAGTACTTC	CASSYAGSGLHEQYF
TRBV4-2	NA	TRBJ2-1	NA	TGTGCCAGCAGCCAAGAAAACCACCGGGACTACAATGAGCAGTTCTTC	CASSQENHRDYNEQFF
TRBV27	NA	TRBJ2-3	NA	TGTGCCAGCAGGAATAGCGGACACACAGATACGCAGTATTTT	CASRNSGHTDTQYF
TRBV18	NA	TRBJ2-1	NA	TGTGCCAGCTCATCTTATACAGGGTTTCCATATGAGCAGTTCTTC	CASSSYTGFPYEQFF
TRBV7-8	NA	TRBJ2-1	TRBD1	TGTGCCAGCAGCTCCCGGGACAGCTCCTACAATGAGCAGTTCTTC	CASSSRDSSYNEQFF
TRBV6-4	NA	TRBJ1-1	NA	TGTGCCAGCAGTGCGGGGGCAAGGACTGAAGCTTTCTTT	CASSAGARTEAFF
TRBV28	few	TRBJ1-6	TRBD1	TGTGCCAGTAACAGGGGGCTATATAATTCACCCCTCCACTTT	CASNRGLYNSPLHF
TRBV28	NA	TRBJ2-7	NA	TGTGCCAGCTGGGACGGACTCACCTACGAGCAGTACTTC	CASWDGLTYEQYF
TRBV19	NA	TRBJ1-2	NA	TGTGCCAGTAGTATAGTAGGAACAGGAGGCTACACCTTC	CASSIVGTGGYTF
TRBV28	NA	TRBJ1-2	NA	TGTGCCAGCAGTTTAGGAACCGGGGCCGGTGGCTACACCTTC	CASSLGTGAGGYTF
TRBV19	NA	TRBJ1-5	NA	TGTGCCAGCAACAGGGTAGGCCAGCCCCAGCATTTT	CASNRVGQPQHF
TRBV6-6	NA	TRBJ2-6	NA	TGTGCCAGCAGTTCTCCAGGGTCTGGGGCCAACGTCCTGACTTTC	CASSSPGSGANVLTF
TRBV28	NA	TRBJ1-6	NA	TGTGCCAGCAGTTTCCCGAGCTCCTATAATTCACCCCTCCACTTT	CASSFPSSYNSPLHF
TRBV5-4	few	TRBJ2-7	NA	TGTGCCAGCAGCCTAAACTCCTACGAGCAGTACTTC	CASSLNSYEQYF
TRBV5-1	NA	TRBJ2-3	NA	TGCGCCAGCAGCCGGGCCTTACGCACAGATACGCAGTATTTT	CASSRALRTDTQYF
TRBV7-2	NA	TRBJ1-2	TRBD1	TGTGCCAGCAGCCCCAGGGGGGGTGATAACTATGGCTACACCTTC	CASSPRGGDNYGYTF
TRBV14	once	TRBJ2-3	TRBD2	TGTGCCAGCAGCCCAAGACTAGCGGGAGATACGCAGTATTTT	CASSPRLAGDTQYF
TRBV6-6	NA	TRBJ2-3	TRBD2	TGTGCCAGCAGAAGCGGGGGATCCACAGATACGCAGTATTTT	CASRSGGSTDTQYF
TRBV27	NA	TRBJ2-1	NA	TGTGCCAGCAGTTTATCCACAGTGTTGAATGAGCAGTTCTTC	CASSLSTVLNEQFF
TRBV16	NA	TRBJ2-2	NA	TGTGCCAGCAGCCACCAGGGGCCCGGGGAGCTGTTTTTT	CASSHQGPGELFF
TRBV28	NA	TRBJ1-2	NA	TGTGCCAGCAGTTTACAGGGCAGCCTACCCTATGGCTACACCTTC	CASSLQGSLPYGYTF